These T cell receptor beta chains were read from a single sample in a study of shared clonotypes between healthy human individuals. The data were produced by immunoSEQ multiplex PCR, yet TCRdb's version contains in-frame clones alone and is incomplete. The sample yields over 850,000 clones, around 78% seen once. Sequencing used memory CD4+ T cells from PBMCs. Every receptor here comes from a man between 18 and 35 years old in good health. Some clones in this sample may be carry-over from other donors' samples. CDR3s leave out the opening cysteine and the closing phenylalanine or tryptophan. A row's size may be missing; if present it is once, few, many or a size class.

abundance: few; len: 11; j_gene: TRBJ1-1; v_gene: TRBV2; CDR3aa: ASRPTGVTEAF
abundance: -; len: 10; j_gene: TRBJ1-2; v_gene: TRBV30; CDR3aa: AWSVADYGYT
abundance: -; len: 10; j_gene: TRBJ1-1; v_gene: TRBV28; CDR3aa: ASRMLNTEAF
abundance: many; len: 12; j_gene: TRBJ2-7; v_gene: TRBV11-2; CDR3aa: ASSPGDRPDEQY
abundance: once; len: 9; j_gene: TRBJ2-5; v_gene: TRBV18; CDR3aa: ASSPTETQY
abundance: -; len: 12; j_gene: TRBJ2-7; v_gene: TRBV6-1; CDR3aa: ASSEQGDDYEQY
abundance: few; len: 12; j_gene: TRBJ2-3; v_gene: TRBV5-1; CDR3aa: ASSLVAGADTQY
abundance: once; len: 11; j_gene: TRBJ2-5; v_gene: TRBV5-6; CDR3aa: ASSFRGGGTQY
abundance: once; len: 13; j_gene: TRBJ1-2; v_gene: TRBV5-1; CDR3aa: ASSPWGTANYGYT
abundance: -; len: 12; j_gene: TRBJ2-5; v_gene: TRBV6-1; CDR3aa: ASSGARGPETQY
abundance: few; len: 13; j_gene: TRBJ2-3; v_gene: TRBV6-1; CDR3aa: ASIQGFGRADTQY
abundance: -; len: 11; j_gene: TRBJ1-2; v_gene: TRBV9; CDR3aa: ASSVESGYGYT
abundance: -; len: 12; j_gene: TRBJ2-1; v_gene: TRBV6-5; CDR3aa: ASSRGGDSNEQF
abundance: -; len: 11; j_gene: TRBJ2-7; v_gene: TRBV7-9; CDR3aa: ASSRGAEYEQY
abundance: -; len: 12; j_gene: TRBJ2-7; v_gene: TRBV4-2; CDR3aa: ASSPGQGGYEQY
abundance: -; len: 11; j_gene: TRBJ2-7; v_gene: TRBV29-1; CDR3aa: SVAGYPSYEQY
abundance: -; len: 13; j_gene: TRBJ2-7; v_gene: TRBV4-1; CDR3aa: ASSQFDRETDWQY
abundance: -; len: 13; j_gene: TRBJ2-2; v_gene: TRBV9; CDR3aa: ASSGHSGNTGELF
abundance: -; len: 13; j_gene: TRBJ1-3; v_gene: TRBV7-2; CDR3aa: ASSLVRDSGNTIY
abundance: few; len: 10; j_gene: TRBJ2-7; v_gene: TRBV19; CDR3aa: ASSRTGGEQY
abundance: -; len: 14; j_gene: TRBJ2-1; v_gene: TRBV7-3; CDR3aa: ASSPASGRPYNEQF
abundance: many; len: 12; j_gene: TRBJ1-2; v_gene: TRBV19; CDR3aa: ASTERQRGYGYT
abundance: -; len: 15; j_gene: TRBJ2-2; v_gene: TRBV7-2; CDR3aa: ASSLDRVGLLAGELF
abundance: -; len: 12; j_gene: TRBJ2-7; v_gene: TRBV9; CDR3aa: ASTLTGGSGEQY
abundance: -; len: 12; j_gene: TRBJ1-2; v_gene: TRBV7-9; CDR3aa: ASSRETGFSGYT
abundance: many; len: 14; j_gene: TRBJ2-7; v_gene: TRBV27; CDR3aa: ASSSGPARGPYEQY
abundance: -; len: 12; j_gene: TRBJ1-1; v_gene: TRBV28; CDR3aa: ASTLTGVNTEAF
abundance: -; len: 14; j_gene: TRBJ2-3; v_gene: TRBV5-1; CDR3aa: ASSPARGSSTDTQY
abundance: -; len: 15; j_gene: TRBJ2-7; v_gene: TRBV28; CDR3aa: ASSSPSSWRGSYEQY
abundance: -; len: 10; j_gene: TRBJ1-1; v_gene: TRBV7-8; CDR3aa: ASSQGVTEAF
abundance: -; len: 13; j_gene: TRBJ2-1; v_gene: TRBV28; CDR3aa: ASSFGRSLPGEQF
abundance: -; len: 13; j_gene: TRBJ2-7; v_gene: TRBV14; CDR3aa: ASSGTSTLLYEQY
abundance: -; len: 13; j_gene: TRBJ2-1; v_gene: TRBV10-1; CDR3aa: ASSERLVGYNEQF
abundance: -; len: 13; j_gene: TRBJ1-2; v_gene: TRBV7-6; CDR3aa: ASSPTDRDSGGYT
abundance: -; len: 12; j_gene: TRBJ2-3; v_gene: TRBV7-8; CDR3aa: ASSARQSPDTQY
abundance: once; len: 11; j_gene: TRBJ1-5; v_gene: TRBV6-6; CDR3aa: ASRETDNQPQH
abundance: -; len: 11; j_gene: TRBJ2-3; v_gene: TRBV29-1; CDR3aa: SVEWGRVDTQY
abundance: few; len: 15; j_gene: TRBJ2-3; v_gene: TRBV11-2; CDR3aa: ASSRSGLAGRGDTQY
abundance: -; len: 13; j_gene: TRBJ1-1; v_gene: TRBV6-1; CDR3aa: ASSERGRTNTEAF
abundance: few; len: 12; j_gene: TRBJ2-3; v_gene: TRBV18; CDR3aa: ASSGQGAGDTQY
abundance: -; len: 17; j_gene: TRBJ1-5; v_gene: TRBV28; CDR3aa: ASSLWGRDRVYSNQPQH
abundance: -; len: 14; j_gene: TRBJ2-5; v_gene: TRBV5-1; CDR3aa: ASSLVGQGSQETQY
abundance: -; len: 15; j_gene: TRBJ1-4; v_gene: TRBV27; CDR3aa: ASSLIAGGATNEKLF
abundance: -; len: 15; j_gene: TRBJ2-2; v_gene: TRBV15; CDR3aa: ATSRDPPGLSTGELF
abundance: -; len: 9; j_gene: TRBJ1-3; v_gene: TRBV28; CDR3aa: ASSGQAGIY
abundance: once; len: 12; j_gene: TRBJ2-7; v_gene: TRBV5-1; CDR3aa: ASSLRLGAYEQY
abundance: -; len: 14; j_gene: TRBJ1-6; v_gene: TRBV5-6; CDR3aa: ASSPQGQGGDSPLH
abundance: -; len: 12; j_gene: TRBJ1-1; v_gene: TRBV19; CDR3aa: ASSTETLRTEAF
abundance: -; len: 12; j_gene: TRBJ2-3; v_gene: TRBV5-4; CDR3aa: ASSLDGVKDTQY
abundance: -; len: 14; j_gene: TRBJ2-1; v_gene: TRBV6-5; CDR3aa: ASSFFRPGSHNEQF
abundance: -; len: 11; j_gene: TRBJ2-5; v_gene: TRBV13; CDR3aa: ASSVKGGGTQY
abundance: -; len: 14; j_gene: TRBJ1-1; v_gene: TRBV9; CDR3aa: ASSGRVQGGLTEAF
abundance: -; len: 13; j_gene: TRBJ2-7; v_gene: TRBV10-3; CDR3aa: AISVTPGPVYEQY